These T cell receptor beta chains were read from a single sample in a study of T-cell reconstitution after alpha-beta-depleted transplantation in children. TCRdb re-analysed the PCR reads in MiXCR, keeping a single row per CDR3 protein. Of fewer than 700,000 distinct CDR3 sequences in the sample, more than 20% are singletons; the top ten hold 13% to 15%. The material was PBMCs, mostly from graft donor cells, obtained 360 days after TCRalphabeta/CD19-depleted stem cell transplant. All receptors derive from a boy less than two years old who had a stem cell transplant for acute myeloid leukemia, so the T cells may come from the graft donor. The CDR3 runs from the conserved cysteine through the conserved F or W. D genes are given only for firm matches. Size tells how often a clone was seen (once, few, many) or the class of an expanded clone, and some rows leave it out.

J gene,clone size,D gene,V gene,CDR3 DNA,CDR3 protein
TRBJ1-1,once,TRBD1,TRBV2,TGTGCCAGCAACTTACAGGGGGCGCCGACTGAAGCTTTCTTT,CASNLQGAPTEAFF
TRBJ1-3,NA,NA,TRBV18,TGTGCCAGCTCACCGCCTTGGCAGGGGGGAAACACCATATATTTT,CASSPPWQGGNTIYF
TRBJ1-5,few,TRBD1,TRBV20-1,TGCAGTGCTGGACTGACCGGACAGGGAATGCAGCCCCAGCATTTT,CSAGLTGQGMQPQHF
TRBJ1-5,NA,NA,TRBV20-1,TGCAGTGCTAGAGACGGTCTGGGAACCGGGCGACAGCCCCAGCATTTT,CSARDGLGTGRQPQHF
TRBJ2-2,many,NA,TRBV29-1,TGCAGCGTTGAACGACAAGCCGGGGAGCTGTTTTTT,CSVERQAGELFF
TRBJ2-5,NA,NA,TRBV12-3/TRBV12-4,TGTGCCAGCAGTTTAGGGTCCAGCACGCTGAAAGAGACCCAGTACTTC,CASSLGSSTLKETQYF
TRBJ2-1,NA,TRBD2,TRBV6-4,TGTGCCAGCACGGAGACTAGCGGGGGGGCCGACCAGTTCTTC,CASTETSGGADQFF
TRBJ2-1,NA,TRBD1,TRBV7-8,TGTGCCAGCAGCTTAAGGCAGGGGGCCGTCAATGAGCAGTTCTTC,CASSLRQGAVNEQFF
TRBJ2-2,many,NA,TRBV6-5,TGTGCCAGCAGTTACTTTGCAGGGGAGACCGGGGAGCTGTTTTTT,CASSYFAGETGELFF
TRBJ1-2,NA,NA,TRBV7-6,TGTGCCAGCAGCTTCAGCGGGGGGTTAGACTATGGCTACACCTTC,CASSFSGGLDYGYTF
TRBJ1-2,NA,NA,TRBV29-1,TGCAGCGTTGCTGTCGATGGCTACACCTTC,CSVAVDGYTF
TRBJ2-7,NA,TRBD1,TRBV29-1,TGCAGCGTCACCTCCGGGACAGGATCCTACGAGCAGTACTTC,CSVTSGTGSYEQYF
TRBJ2-5,NA,TRBD2,TRBV20-1,TGCAGTGCTCCCCCCTACGGGACTAGCGGGGGAGAGACCCAGTACTTC,CSAPPYGTSGGETQYF
TRBJ1-1,NA,NA,TRBV2,TGTGCCAGCAGTGCCCAGGGGTTGAACACTGAAGCTTTCTTT,CASSAQGLNTEAFF
TRBJ2-4,few,NA,TRBV20-1,TGCAGTGCTTCCCCCGGCGCGATACAAAACATTCAGTACTTC,CSASPGAIQNIQYF
TRBJ2-4,NA,NA,TRBV11-2,TGTGCCAGCAGCTGGTCAGGGGGGATGAACATTCAGTACTTC,CASSWSGGMNIQYF
TRBJ2-3,NA,NA,TRBV10-3,TGTGCCATCAGTGAGCCCCCGAATACGCAGTATTTT,CAISEPPNTQYF
TRBJ2-1,many,NA,TRBV20-1,TGCAGTGCTATACGGGAAAGCTCCTACAATGAGCAGTTCTTC,CSAIRESSYNEQFF
TRBJ2-3,many,NA,TRBV14,TGTGCCAGCAGCCAAGAAGTGGTAGCGTTGGATACGCAGTATTTT,CASSQEVVALDTQYF
TRBJ2-3,few,NA,TRBV29-1,TGCAGCGTTGCGGGAGACGTCGACACCACAGATACGCAGTATTTT,CSVAGDVDTTDTQYF
TRBJ2-7,few,TRBD1,TRBV10-3,TGTGCCACCATTAACGCCGGGACAGGACGAGAGGAGCAGTACTTC,CATINAGTGREEQYF
TRBJ1-2,NA,NA,TRBV6-1,TGTGCCAGTCTAAGAGAAACAGCGATTCCCTATGGCTACACCTTC,CASLRETAIPYGYTF
TRBJ2-2,NA,NA,TRBV19,TGTGCCAGTAGTATTGCGCGAACCACCGGGGAGCTGTTTTTT,CASSIARTTGELFF
TRBJ1-3,few,NA,TRBV20-1,TGCAGTGCTAGAGGGGAGTGGGGGATCCCTGGAAACACCATATATTTT,CSARGEWGIPGNTIYF
TRBJ1-5,many,NA,TRBV20-1,TGCAGTGCTACCAAACGGGCCCAGCCCAATCAGCCCCAGCATTTT,CSATKRAQPNQPQHF
TRBJ2-7,NA,NA,TRBV6-5,TGTGCCAGCAGTTGGACGACAGGAATTGACGAGCAGTACTTC,CASSWTTGIDEQYF
TRBJ1-2,NA,TRBD1,TRBV6-5,TGTGCCAGCAGCCACGACAGGGCGCGTGGCTACACCTTC,CASSHDRARGYTF